The clone carrying this TCR beta chain occurred many times. The sample originates from a study of T cells in Graves' hyperthyroidism and ophthalmopathy. The wider study: Peripheral blood draws took place at initial diagnosis, ahead of any treatment.

Stable Graves' hyperthyroidism meant no ophthalmopathy progression within 18 months. From RNA transcripts, TCR beta CDR3 regions were amplified. An initial round of RT-PCR targeting the TCR CDR3 relied on the HTBI primer set. TCRdb processed the multiplex PCR reads anew with MiXCR; each CDR3 protein has one entry. The data show roughly 420,000 distinct CDR3 sequences, 15% to 19% seen once. V was pared by 7 bases and J by 3 bases, with 6 bases of the junction left unmatched. The CDR3 runs 14 residues. Germline V CDR1 and CDR2: MNHNS, SASEGT. The sample comprised blood. V and J are TRBV6-1 and TRBJ1-1; 9 bases are shared with TRBD1. This sequence was found in a woman aged 18-29 years with Graves' hyperthyroidism. CDR3 sequence: CASNEGQGYTEAFF. The CDR3, as DNA: TGTGCCAGCAACGAGGGACAGGGTTACACTGAAGCTTTCTTT.